This T cell receptor (beta chain) originates from a study of control samples from healthy donors and cancer patients. CDR1 and CDR2 from the germline V gene are SQVTM and ANQGSEA. V gave up 4 bases and J gave up 1 base; unmatched junction bases: 4. This CDR3 has 14 residues. Repertoires were generated with immunoSEQ multiplex PCR, while TCRdb's copy carries only in-frame clones and drops some. This sample carries 100,000 to 150,000 clones, around 87% of them seen once, and the ten largest clones take around 3%. This clone was detected only once. The chain couples TRBV29-1 to TRBJ2-5, with 9 bases that match TRBD2. The material sequenced was blood. The TCR was taken from a man in his 60s in good health. This CDR3 reads CSVAGGGAQETQYF. The DNA of the CDR3 is TGCAGCGTTGCCGGCGGGGGGGCCCAAGAGACCCAGTACTTC.